What follows is one T cell receptor beta chain and its context. Preparation of the TCRbeta library was carried out with unique molecular identifiers. TCRdb re-analysed the PCR reads in MiXCR, keeping a single row per CDR3 protein. The data hold approximately 82,000 distinct CDR3 sequences, with roughly 16% observed a single time. This sample is part of a study of T-cell reconstitution after alpha-beta-depleted transplantation in children. V trimming: 6 bases; J trimming: 7 bases; junction bases outside the gene matches: 11. Germline V gene sequence: CDR1 MGHDK, CDR2 SYGVNS. CDR3 length: 14 amino acids.

This sequence joins TRBV25-1 and TRBJ2-5, with 7 nucleotides matching TRBD2. This receptor was obtained from a male patient between 2 and 10 years old who had a stem cell transplant for acute lymphoblastic leukemia, so the T cells may come from the graft donor. The sample was PBMCs, mostly from graft donor cells, taken 180 days after TCRalphabeta/CD19-depleted stem cell transplant. CDR3 amino acids: CASRDTNSGGTQYF. The CDR3 region has the DNA TGTGCCAGCAGGGACACGAACTCGGGGGGGACCCAGTACTTC. Supplemented by reference TRBV25-1 and TRBJ2-5, the full variable domain reads EADIYQTPRYLVIGTGKKITLECSQTMGHDKMYWYQQDPGMELHLIHYSYGVNSTEKGDLSSESTVSRIRTEHFPLTLESARPSHTSQYLCASRDTNSGGTQYFGPGTRLLVL.